This paragraph covers one T cell receptor (beta chain) sequence. Its antigen is unidentified. Per the germline V gene, CDR1 is ENHRY and CDR2 is SYGVKD. V lost 6 bases and J lost 1, with 11 bases in between. The CDR3 consists of 14 residues. The entry originates in a study of vaccination effects on CD4 cells after COVID-19. Using immunoSEQ multiplex PCR, the repertoire was profiled, and TCRdb retains in-frame clones only, with some absent. The sample contains over 65,000 clones, approximately 80% of which appear only once. Cells that had been cultured for roughly 9 days were the source of isolated CD4+ T cells.

Material: CD4+ T cells from PBMCs cultured without peptide, obtained before COVID-19 vaccination. The sequence was collected from a human donor who received a COVID-19 vaccine. This chain uses TRBV10-3 with TRBJ2-3; D uncertain. CDR3 region: CAISRDSRTDTQYF. The CDR3 DNA reads as TGTGCCATCAGCAGAGATTCGCGCACAGATACGCAGTATTTT.